This T cell receptor beta chain was sequenced during a study of blood T cells in healthy people across ages. A J-beta primer mix and a sample-barcoded 5' primer were used in a second PCR of roughly 6 to 12 cycles. Each CDR3 protein is one row after TCRdb ran MiXCR on the 5' RACE reads. The table lists about 1.5 million distinct CDR3 sequences, 35% to 45% of them singletons, with about 4.1% in the top ten. The CDR3 covers 16 residues. The V end lost 0 bases, the J end lost 4 bases, and 12 bases lay between the germline ends. Looked up from germline, CDR1 is LGHNA and CDR2 is YSLEER. Extractions gave at least 5.5 micrograms of total RNA per sample. This clonotype was detected a few times.

The specimen was blood. The chain combines TRBV4-3 with TRBJ1-4, with a possible D match to TRBD1 (5 bases). This TCR derives from a woman under 30 in good health. For the CDR3, the DNA is TGCGCCAGCAGCCAAGATTCCGGGGGACTTAATGAAAAACTGTTTTTT. Its translation is CASSQDSGGLNEKLFF.